This entry features one TCR beta chain sequence. Method: immunoSEQ multiplex PCR; TCRdb's copy keeps in-frame clones and lacks some. Among over 200,000 clones listed, over 80% were seen once. The data originate from a study of blood T cell repertoires in COVID-19. This clonotype was sampled from a man aged 25-40 years with COVID-19, enrolled during active disease. Source material: peripheral blood.

CDR3 DNA sequence: TGTGCCAGCAGTCTGTACAGGGGCAACTATGGCTACACCTTC. This encodes CASSLYRGNYGYTF. The genes are TRBV6-5 and TRBJ1-2; TRBD1 agrees at 7 bases. CDR1 and CDR2 (germline): MNHEY, SVGAGI. The CDR3 has 14 amino acids. The V gene end was trimmed by 5 bases and the J gene end by 2 bases; junction bases not matched to a gene: 5.